The 15 T cell receptor beta chains listed next were all sequenced from one sample in a study of somatic mutations in cytotoxic T cells in rheumatoid arthritis. The protocol was immunoSEQ multiplex PCR, while the TCRdb copy is restricted to in-frame clones and leaves out a portion. The sample yields a few thousand clones, about 72% seen once. Material for sequencing was CD8+ T cells sorted from blood. Receptors originate from an adult with rheumatoid arthritis.

J is TRBJ2-7 and V is TRBV30; tentatively, D is TRBD2 (5 bases). CDR1 and CDR2 from the germline V gene are GTSNPN and SVGIG (reference sequence). The CDR3 consists of 14 residues. V was cut by 0 bases and J by 5 bases, with 14 bases left in between. CDR3 in amino acids: CAWSVIGPGDEQYF. CDR3 DNA: TGTGCCTGGAGTGTAATAGGGCCCGGGGACGAGCAGTACTTC.

This clone was counted between two and nine times. The chain combines TRBV4-1 with TRBJ1-5, with D unresolved. This CDR3 spans 14 amino acids. Between the trimmed V and J ends, which lost 1 base and 6 bases, there was a span of 10 bases. CDR1 and CDR2 from the germline V gene are MGHRA and YSYEKL. The CDR3 DNA follows: TGCGCCAGCAGCCAAGTGGGGAGCCTTCAGCCCCAGCATTTT. The encoded protein is CASSQVGSLQPQHF.

This chain uses TRBV28 with TRBJ2-1; D gene uncertain. The CDR3 loop spans 18 amino acids. The ends were cut back, 5 bases at V and 5 bases at J, with 25 bases in the middle. Germline V gives CDR1 MDHEN, CDR2 SYDVKM. CDR3 sequence reads: CASSEARRIHGFHNEQFF. In DNA form, the CDR3 reads TGTGCCAGCAGTGAGGCCAGACGTATTCACGGGTTCCACAATGAGCAGTTCTTC.

This clone was picked up a small number of times. This chain links TRBV7-2 with TRBJ1-2, with 7 bases that match TRBD1. V lost 5 bases to trimming and J lost 8 bases; unmatched junction nucleotides: 11. The CDR3 sequence is 14 residues long. Germline lookup yields CDR1 SGHTA and CDR2 FQGNSA. The chain's CDR3 is CASSRFGQVAGYTF. CDR3 DNA: TGTGCCAGCAGCCGATTTGGACAGGTGGCCGGCTACACCTTC.

CDR3 sequence reads: CASSARGGSVNVGYTF. The CDR3 DNA reads as TGTGCCAGCAGCGCAAGAGGGGGCAGCGTAAATGTCGGCTACACCTTC. The chain has TRBV2 and TRBJ1-2; 7 positions agree with TRBD1. The CDR3 is 16 amino acids. J was trimmed by 8 bases and V by 6 bases; bases with no gene match: 18. Germline V gene lookup returns CDR1 SNHLY and CDR2 FYNNEI.

The CDR3 sequence: CASSLGTGSYEQYF. Written as DNA, the CDR3 is TGTGCCAGCAGTTTAGGGACAGGGTCATACGAGCAGTACTTC. The rearrangement joins TRBV27 to TRBJ2-7; 9 bases match TRBD1. V gave up 2 bases and J gave up 4 bases; unmatched junction bases: 3. This CDR3 has 14 residues. CDR1 is MNHEY and CDR2 is SMNVEV in the germline V gene (reference sequence).

This clone was found a few times. The V call is TRBV6-1, the J call TRBJ1-1; TRBD1 is a possible D gene (5 bases). The CDR3 extends over 13 amino acids. The ends were cut back, 5 bases at V and 1 base at J, with 8 bases in the middle. CDR1 is MNHNS and CDR2 is SASEGT in the germline V gene. The CDR3 DNA reads TGTGCCAGCAGTCCAAGGGGGAACACTGAAGCTTTCTTT. Protein sequence: CASSPRGNTEAFF.

This sequence joins TRBV27 and TRBJ1-1; D not resolved. This CDR3 comprises 13 residues. V lost 9 bases to trimming and J lost 1 base, with 12 bases between them. The germline V gene has CDR1 MNHEY and CDR2 SMNVEV (reference sequence). In nucleotides, the CDR3 is TGTGCCAGAAAGGATGGTGGGAACACTGAAGCTTTCTTT. Protein product: CARKDGGNTEAFF.

The chain couples TRBV28 to TRBJ1-3, with 7 bases fitting TRBD1. The CDR3 runs 14 residues. V lost 3 bases, J lost 3 bases, and 2 bases stayed unmatched. Per germline, CDR1 MDHEN and CDR2 SYDVKM. CDR3 residues: CASSFWDSGNTIYF. The CDR3 DNA follows: TGTGCCAGCAGTTTCTGGGACAGTGGAAACACCATATATTTT.

This chain connects TRBV19 to TRBJ2-2; D unresolved. V was shortened by 3 bases and J by 6 bases, with 5 bases between the two germline ends. CDR1 is LNHDA and CDR2 is SQIVND in the germline V gene (reference sequence). The CDR3 covers 12 residues. The CDR3 region is CASSIGSGELFF. The DNA of the CDR3 is TGTGCCAGTAGTATCGGGTCCGGGGAGCTGTTTTTT.

The V call is TRBV5-1, the J call TRBJ1-1; the D gene is possibly TRBD1 (5 bases). CDR1 is SGHRS, CDR2 YFSETQ, per germline. This CDR3 is built from 13 residues. V was pared by 0 bases and J by 4 bases, with 7 bases between. CDR3 residues: CASSLERGTEAFF. Written as DNA, the CDR3 is TGCGCCAGCAGCTTGGAAAGGGGCACTGAAGCTTTCTTT.

The V call is TRBV5-6, the J call TRBJ2-5; D is unresolved. Germline V gene sequence: CDR1 SGHDT, CDR2 YYEEEE. Trimming removed 4 bases at V and 5 bases at J, with 6 bases between. CDR3 length: 11 amino acids. The CDR3 sequence is CASSDVETQYF. CDR3 nucleotides: TGTGCCAGCAGCGATGTTGAGACCCAGTACTTC.

The V and J genes are TRBV7-9 and TRBJ2-5, with D possibly TRBD1 on 6 matching bases. Trimming shortened V by 3 bases and J by 4 bases, and 9 bases separated the two germline ends. CDR1 is SEHNR, CDR2 FQNEAQ, per germline (reference sequence). There are 13 residues in the CDR3. The CDR3 spells CASSLGAPETQYF. CDR3 bases: TGTGCCAGCAGCTTGGGGGCCCCAGAGACCCAGTACTTC.

V usage is TRBV6-5 and J usage is TRBJ1-6, with 10 nucleotides matching TRBD1. Per the germline V gene, CDR1 is MNHEY and CDR2 is SVGAGI. The CDR3 consists of 13 residues. Trimming took 6 bases from V and 8 from J; bases not matched to a gene: 1. CDR3 residues: CASRTGGDSPLHF. DNA for the CDR3: TGTGCCAGCAGGACAGGGGGCGATTCACCCCTCCACTTT.

The chain carries TRBV5-6 and TRBJ2-3; 11 bases map to TRBD2. CDR1 is SGHDT, CDR2 YYEEEE, per germline. With V trimmed by 0 bases and J by 5 bases, 8 bases remained unmatched. This CDR3 has 17 amino acids. CDR3 DNA sequence: TGTGCCAGCAGCTTGGTTAATAGCGGGGGGGCAAAAGATACGCAGTATTTT. Translated, it gives CASSLVNSGGAKDTQYF.